The clone carrying this T cell receptor (beta chain) is a singleton in its sample. Its target is not known. This record comes from a study of cytomegalovirus exposure and HLA in healthy donors. This CDR3 has 14 residues. Trimming cost V 7 bases and J 4 bases; bases outside gene matches: 3. Germline V lookup: CDR1 MNHEY, CDR2 SVGAGI. Notes on the study in general: Rare TCR sequences predominated, though certain public TCRs were found in many donors. Cytomegalovirus status, reportedly, was diagnosed with high specificity and sensitivity by the classifier. As confirmed in vitro, a few CMV-associated chains were specific for CMV antigens. Investigators reported under 200 TCR beta chains as tied to cytomegalovirus.

Clones were sequenced by immunoSEQ multiplex PCR, and TCRdb holds only the in-frame ones, with some missing. The sample consists of around 120,000 clones, approximately 89% of them appearing once. V gene TRBV6-5 combines with J gene TRBJ2-2; 10 bases match TRBD1. Source material: PBMCs. This TCR came from a man aged 18 to 29 in good health and CMV-seronegative. The CDR3 region is CASTRTGGTGELFF. The CDR3 nucleotides are TGTGCCAGCACCCGGACAGGGGGCACCGGGGAGCTGTTTTTT.